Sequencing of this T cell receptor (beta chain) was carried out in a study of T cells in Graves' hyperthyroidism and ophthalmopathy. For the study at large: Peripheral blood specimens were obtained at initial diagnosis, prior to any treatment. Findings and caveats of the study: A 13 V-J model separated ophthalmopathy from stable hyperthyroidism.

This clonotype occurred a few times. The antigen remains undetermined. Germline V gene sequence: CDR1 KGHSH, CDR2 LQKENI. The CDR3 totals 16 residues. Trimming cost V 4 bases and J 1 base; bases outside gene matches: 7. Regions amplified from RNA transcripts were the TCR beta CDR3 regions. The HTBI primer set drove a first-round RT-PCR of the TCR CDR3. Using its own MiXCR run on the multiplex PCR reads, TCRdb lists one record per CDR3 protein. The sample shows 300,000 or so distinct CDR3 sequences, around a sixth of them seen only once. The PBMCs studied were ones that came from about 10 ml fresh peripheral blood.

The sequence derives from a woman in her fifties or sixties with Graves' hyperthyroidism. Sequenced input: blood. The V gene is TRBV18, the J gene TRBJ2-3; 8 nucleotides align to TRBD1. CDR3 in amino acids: CASSLNRGSGTDTQYF. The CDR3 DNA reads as TGTGCCAGCTCACTAAACAGGGGGTCCGGCACAGATACGCAGTATTTT.